This T cell receptor beta chain originates from a study of blood T cell repertoires in COVID-19. Study-wide background: Acute and convalescent COVID-19 samples came from the United States, Italy and Spain. PBMCs, B-cell-depleted T cells, or T cells provided the cDNA or gDNA that made up the material.

In germline, CDR1 is MGHRA, CDR2 YSYEKL. The CDR3 runs 11 residues. V shed 0 bases and J shed 12 bases, with 8 bases lying between them. Profiling relied on immunoSEQ multiplex PCR, and the TCRdb table lists in-frame clones only, not all of them. The table shows approximately 70,000 clones, with approximately 84% occurring only once. This clonotype was sampled from a woman aged 60-75 years with acute or convalescent COVID-19. The chain couples TRBV4-1 to TRBJ1-2; D possibly corresponds to TRBD1 (6 bases). The sequenced sample was peripheral blood. CDR3 region: CASSQEQGHTF. The CDR3, as DNA: TGCGCCAGCAGCCAAGAACAGGGCCACACCTTC.